What follows is one T cell receptor beta chain and its context. Original processing methods: It was from reference gene primer amplification that nucleated cell counts were estimated. TCRdb's copy holds only in-frame clones and misses some; the assay was immunoSEQ multiplex PCR. D and trimming were read from the DNA, whereas the V and J calls and clone size are those reported in that table. The sample holds some 130,000 clones, roughly 90% seen once. This sample is drawn from a study of blood T cell repertoires in COVID-19. On the study more broadly: Italy, Spain and the United States were the sources of the convalescent and acute COVID-19 samples. The cDNA or gDNA used as material had been derived from T cells, B-cell-depleted T cells, or PBMCs.

This CDR3 spans 14 amino acids. Germline-derived CDR1 and CDR2 are MNHNS and SASEGT. The V end lost 5 bases, the J end lost 5 bases, and 15 bases lay between the germline ends. This chain joins TRBV6-1 and TRBJ2-5; tentative D call: TRBD2 (5 bases). The source is a man aged 65-85 years with active COVID-19. The sample consisted of peripheral blood. This CDR3 is CASSLTRAEETQYF. CDR3 nucleotide sequence: TGTGCCAGCAGTCTAACTAGGGCGGAGGAGACCCAGTACTTC.